This T cell receptor (beta chain) was found in a study of shared clonotypes between healthy human individuals. The V segment lost 3 bases and the J segment 7 bases; nucleotides outside the gene matches: 7. The CDR3 extends over 15 amino acids. Germline V CDR1 and CDR2: MDHEN, SYDVKM. The genomic DNA of each subset was split evenly across several immunoSEQ plates. Clones were read by immunoSEQ multiplex PCR, and TCRdb kept only the in-frame ones, dropping some. This sample has approximately 2,000,000 clones, with just under 95% found just once. The donors were all Caucasian adults (living in Nashville, Tennessee).

The chain recombines TRBV28 with TRBJ2-2; 8 nucleotides agree with TRBD1. This sequence was found in a man between 18 and 35 years old in good health. Some clones in this sample may be carry-over from other donors' samples. The sequenced sample was naive CD4+ T cells from PBMCs. Stated subset: CD45RA+ positively selected. DNA of the CDR3: TGTGCCAGCAGTTTGCCAGGGGGCTCGGTCGGGGAGCTGTTTTTT. Translating it yields CASSLPGGSVGELFF.